This T cell receptor (beta chain) was obtained from a study of long-term antiretroviral therapy in people with HIV. A v3.0 immunoSEQ assay was performed at survey level. Libraries were prepared by immunoSEQ multiplex PCR; TCRdb keeps only in-frame clonotypes and omits some of them. The sample lists approximately 25,000 clones; 70% to 85% were seen once. V was clipped by 2 bases and J by 0 bases, with 8 bases between them. Germline CDR1 is MNHEY and CDR2 is SMNVEV (reference sequence). The CDR3 totals 15 residues. Points from the study as a whole: Repertoire dominance by clones expanded before ART was seen at all time points.

Points on this clone: Its antigen is not identified.

The V call is TRBV27, the J call TRBJ1-3, with a weak D call TRBD1 (6 bases). The TCR was taken from a woman aged 40-49 years with HIV. This material consisted of unsorted PBMCs, taken 1.2 years after starting antiretroviral therapy. DNA for the CDR3: TGTGCCAGCAGTTTAACGGGGGCCTCTGGAAACACCATATATTTT. Its translation: CASSLTGASGNTIYF.